Below, 26 T cell receptor beta chains from the same sample are listed, as sequenced in a study of blood T cell repertoires in COVID-19. Some clones are missing from TCRdb's copy, which holds only in-frame ones; the method was immunoSEQ multiplex PCR. The data show roughly 50,000 clones, with around 89% seen just once and roughly an eighth held by the top ten. The material sequenced was peripheral blood. Source of these receptors: a woman aged 60-70 years with active COVID-19.

This clone was counted a single time. The V call is TRBV18, the J call TRBJ2-2; D is possibly TRBD2 (5 bases). The V end was cut by 3 bases, the J end by 7 bases, with 15 bases between. The CDR3 is 15 residues long. Germline assignment: CDR1 KGHSH and CDR2 LQKENI. CDR3: CASSPQRTSGGELFF. CDR3 in DNA: TGTGCCAGCTCACCCCAAAGGACTTCTGGCGGGGAGCTGTTTTTT.

V and J are TRBV7-2 and TRBJ2-3; 8 bases are a match to TRBD2. In germline, CDR1 is SGHTA, CDR2 FQGNSA. With V trimmed by 5 bases and J by 0 bases, 4 bases remained unmatched. The CDR3 consists of 15 residues. Here the CDR3 DNA reads TGTGCCAGCAGCGAACTAGCGGCTAGCACAGATACGCAGTATTTT. Amino acids: CASSELAASTDTQYF.

The chain is built from TRBV9 and TRBJ2-3; the match to TRBD1 covers 9 bases. The CDR3 covers 14 residues. CDR1 and CDR2 (germline): SGDLS, YYNGEE. V lost 4 bases, J lost 9 bases, and 9 bases stayed unmatched. As DNA, the CDR3 is TGTGCCAGCAGCCCCAGGACAGGGGAGTCGACGCAGTATTTT. Residues: CASSPRTGESTQYF.

The chain is built from TRBV3-1 (or the pseudogene TRBV3-2) and TRBJ2-1; D is perhaps TRBD2 (5 bases). From germline, CDR1 is LGHDT and CDR2 YNNKEL (reference sequence). The germline V and J ends were trimmed by 6 bases and 6 bases, with 12 bases remaining between them. The CDR3 consists of 13 residues. DNA of the CDR3: TGTGCCAGCAGGAGGGCCTTTGTCAATGAGCAGTTCTTC. As protein: CASRRAFVNEQFF.

In DNA form, the CDR3 reads TGTGCCAGCAGCCCAGGACAGGAGAATCAGCCCCAGCATTTT. This gives the protein CASSPGQENQPQHF. The chain employs TRBV7-6 and TRBJ1-5; TRBD1 aligns across 7 bases. CDR3 size: 14 residues. Per the germline V gene, CDR1 is SGHVS and CDR2 is FNYEAQ. V dropped 5 bases and J dropped 4; count of bases not matched to a gene: 5.

The chain recombines TRBV14 with TRBJ2-5, with no clear D. The CDR3 sequence is 12 residues long. CDR1 SGHDN and CDR2 FVKESK come from the germline V gene. Trimming removed 4 bases from V and 7 bases from J, with 10 bases in between. CDR3 sequence: CASSLLFGTQYF. The CDR3, as DNA: TGTGCCAGCAGCCTGCTATTCGGGACCCAGTACTTC.

This chain uses TRBV10-3 with TRBJ2-7; maybe TRBD2 (6 bases). V dropped 1 base and J dropped 2 bases, with 9 bases sitting between them. The CDR3 sequence is 14 residues long. The germline CDR1 and CDR2 sequences are ENHRY and SYGVKD. The CDR3 here is CAISEWGEPYEQYF. Here the CDR3 DNA reads TGTGCCATCAGTGAGTGGGGGGAGCCCTACGAGCAGTACTTC.

V is TRBV5-4 and J is TRBJ1-6; TRBD1 matches at 7 bases. The CDR3 contains 15 residues. V lost 0 bases, J lost 7 bases, and 4 bases stayed unmatched. Germline V gene lookup returns CDR1 SGHNT and CDR2 YYREEE (reference sequence). This chain's CDR3 is CASSLGGTENSPLHF. The CDR3 DNA follows: TGTGCCAGCAGCTTGGGGGGGACAGAGAATTCACCCCTCCACTTT.

V is TRBV19 and J is TRBJ2-3, with 8 bases that match TRBD2. This CDR3 has 14 residues. CDR1 is LNHDA, CDR2 SQIVND, per germline (reference sequence). Germline trimming cut 10 bases from V and 1 base from J; bases unmatched to any gene: 7. CDR3 sequence: CATRGGPRTDTQYF. CDR3 coding DNA: TGTGCCACTCGGGGGGGGCCCCGCACAGATACGCAGTATTTT. The complete variable domain, with remaining parts taken from reference TRBV19 and TRBJ2-3, reads DGGITQSPKYLFRKEGQNVTLSCEQNLNHDAMYWYRQDPGQGLRLIYYSQIVNDFQKGDIAEGYSVSREKKESFPLTVTSAQKNPTAFYLCATRGGPRTDTQYFGPGTRLTVL.

The chain joins TRBV30 to TRBJ1-1; the D is unclear. Germline CDR1 is GTSNPN and CDR2 is SVGIG (reference sequence). The CDR3 is 15 amino acids. The V end lost 0 bases, the J end lost 0 bases, and 11 bases lay between the germline ends. CDR3 sequence: CAWSVRGSVNTEAFF. Written as DNA, the CDR3 is TGTGCCTGGAGTGTAAGAGGGTCAGTGAACACTGAAGCTTTCTTT. Together with reference TRBV30 and TRBJ1-1, the CDR3 gives the full variable domain: SQTIHQWPATLVQPVGSPLSLECTVEGTSNPNLYWYRQAAGRGLQLLFYSVGIGQISSEVPQNLSASRPQDRQFILSSKKLLLSDSGFYLCAWSVRGSVNTEAFFGQGTRLTVV.

The chain links TRBV5-1 to TRBJ2-7; D not resolved. Looked up from germline, CDR1 is SGHRS and CDR2 is YFSETQ. The CDR3 has 15 amino acids. V was shortened by 0 bases and J by 6 bases, with 16 bases between the two germline ends. CDR3 sequence: CASSLASGEPFEQYF. The CDR3 DNA is TGCGCCAGCAGCTTGGCCTCAGGCGAGCCCTTCGAGCAGTACTTC.

The chain is built from TRBV6-6 and TRBJ1-4, with 11 bases fitting TRBD1. This CDR3 has 17 residues. With V trimmed by 5 bases and J by 6 bases, 11 bases remained unmatched. Germline lookup yields CDR1 MNHNY and CDR2 SVGAGI (reference sequence). CDR3 bases: TGTGCCAGCAGTCAGATCGGACAGGGGGCTGGGGATGAAAAACTGTTTTTT. It yields the protein CASSQIGQGAGDEKLFF.

The chain is built from TRBV12-3 or TRBV12-4 and TRBJ1-2; D ambiguous. Trimming left V 4 bases short and J 12 bases short, with 12 bases between. The CDR3 spans 11 residues. The chain's CDR3 is CASSSPTNHTF. The CDR3 nucleotides are TGTGCCAGCAGTTCCCCCACTAATCACACCTTC.

J is TRBJ1-1 and V is TRBV11-3; 8 positions match TRBD1. This CDR3 is built from 16 residues. V shed 5 bases, J shed 1 base, and the junction held 9 bases outside the gene matches. Looked up from germline, CDR1 is SGHNT and CDR2 is YENEEA. The CDR3 nucleotides are TGTGCCAGCAGCCCCGGGACAGGTGAACCGAACACTGAAGCTTTCTTT. This translates into CASSPGTGEPNTEAFF.

The rearrangement joins TRBV10-2 to TRBJ1-5; a weak D match, TRBD1 (6 bases). There are 13 residues in the CDR3. Trimming cost V 7 bases and J 4 bases, with 11 bases left between them. Germline-derived CDR1 and CDR2 are WSHSY and SAAADI. CDR3 nucleotide sequence: TGCGCCAGCATGGTACAGGGAAATCAGCCCCAGCATTTT. Its protein product is CASMVQGNQPQHF.

J is TRBJ1-3 and V is TRBV13, with TRBD1 matching 9 bases. The V segment lost 3 bases and the J segment 3 bases; nucleotides outside the gene matches: 3. The CDR3 is 15 residues long. Germline V gene data show CDR1 as PRHDT and CDR2 as FYEKMQ (reference sequence). CDR3: CASSFTGGYGNTIYF. DNA of the CDR3: TGTGCCAGCAGCTTTACAGGGGGCTATGGAAACACCATATATTTT.

The genes are TRBV6-5 and TRBJ2-6, with a weak D call TRBD2 (6 bases). In germline, CDR1 is MNHEY, CDR2 SVGAGI. CDR3 length equals 16 residues. V lost 2 bases and J 0 bases, leaving 8 bases between the germline ends. CDR3 bases: TGTGCCAGCAGTTACGGGGGACTCTCTGGGGCCAACGTCCTGACTTTC. Protein: CASSYGGLSGANVLTF.

This chain joins TRBV3-1 (or the pseudogene TRBV3-2) and TRBJ1-4, with TRBD1 matching 8 bases. The germline V gene has CDR1 LGHDT and CDR2 YNNKEL (reference sequence). There are 14 residues in the CDR3. V lost 4 bases and J lost 8; bases outside the gene matches: 6. CDR3 loop: CASSPGRGPEKLFF. The CDR3 bases are TGTGCCAGCAGCCCCGGCAGGGGGCCGGAAAAACTGTTTTTT.

This chain connects TRBV4-1 to TRBJ2-3, with 15 bases identical to TRBD2. V gave up 4 bases and J gave up 1 base; unmatched junction bases: 6. The CDR3 contains 18 residues. CDR1 and CDR2 from the germline V gene are MGHRA and YSYEKL. As DNA, the CDR3 is TGCGCCAGCAGCCTTATCGGACTAGCGGGGGGGGGCACAGATACGCAGTATTTT. It yields the protein CASSLIGLAGGGTDTQYF.

This chain links TRBV2 with TRBJ1-6; no clear D. The CDR3 covers 16 residues. Trimming cost V 0 bases and J 7 bases, with 13 bases left between them. Germline CDR1 reads SNHLY; CDR2 reads FYNNEI. CDR3 sequence: CASSEALGSSNSPLHF. DNA for the CDR3: TGTGCCAGCAGTGAAGCGCTTGGCAGTTCGAATTCACCCCTCCACTTT.

The chain combines TRBV12-5 with TRBJ1-2; 8 positions match TRBD1. Germline V gives CDR1 LGHNT, CDR2 FRNRAP. The trim removed 0 bases at V and 2 bases at J, leaving 5 bases unmatched. The CDR3 totals 16 residues. The CDR3 reads CASGLVMRQGNYGYTF. In nucleotides, the CDR3 is TGTGCTAGTGGTTTGGTAATGAGACAGGGGAACTATGGCTACACCTTC. Complete variable domain (other parts from reference TRBV12-5 and TRBJ1-2): DARVTQTPRHKVTEMGQEVTMRCQPILGHNTVFWYRQTMMQGLELLAYFRNRAPLDDSGMPKDRFSAEMPDATLATLKIQPSEPRDSAVYFCASGLVMRQGNYGYTFGSGTRLTVV.

The chain is built from TRBV3-1 (or the pseudogene TRBV3-2) and TRBJ1-4; D is undetermined. The V gene's germline CDR1 is LGHDT and CDR2 YNNKEL (reference sequence). The CDR3 runs 15 residues. The V gene lost 4 bases and the J gene lost 7 bases, with 16 bases spanning the gap. As DNA, the CDR3 is TGTGCCAGCAGCCGTCCGTCGGGAACTGGTGAAAAACTGTTTTTT. It translates to CASSRPSGTGEKLFF.

The rearrangement uses TRBV2 and TRBJ2-1; 10 positions match TRBD2. Germline V gene lookup returns CDR1 SNHLY and CDR2 FYNNEI. V was pared by 5 bases and J by 4 bases, with 5 bases of the junction left unmatched. The CDR3 is 15 residues long. As DNA, the CDR3 is TGTGCCAGCAGTAAGCGGGGGGGAGAATACAATGAGCAGTTCTTC. Amino acids: CASSKRGGEYNEQFF. Full variable domain (remainder filled in from reference TRBV2 and TRBJ2-1): EPEVTQTPSHQVTQMGQEVILRCVPISNHLYFYWYRQILGQKVEFLVSFYNNEISEKSEIFDDQFSVERPDGSNFTLKIRSTKLEDSAMYFCASSKRGGEYNEQFFGPGTRLTVL.

The rearrangement uses TRBV7-3 and TRBJ2-3; D unresolved. This CDR3 region has 13 residues. V gave up 3 bases and J gave up 4 bases, with 8 bases separating them. CDR1 is SGHTA and CDR2 is FQGTGA in the germline V gene. CDR3 DNA: TGTGCCAGCAGCTTCAGGTTTTCAGATACGCAGTATTTT. Amino acids: CASSFRFSDTQYF.

In the case of this clone: Other DNA sequences in this specimen translate into the identical CDR3. This chain joins TRBV5-1 and TRBJ2-5; D may be TRBD2 (6 bases). Trimming left V 4 bases short and J 2 bases short, with 9 bases between. Per germline, CDR1 SGHRS and CDR2 YFSETQ. CDR3 length equals 13 residues. CDR3 region: CASSAGRQETQYF. The CDR3 nucleotides are TGCGCCAGCAGCGCGGGACGTCAAGAGACCCAGTACTTC. The variable domain in full, completed from reference TRBV5-1 and TRBJ2-5, reads KAGVTQTPRYLIKTRGQQVTLSCSPISGHRSVSWYQQTPGQGLQFLFEYFSETQRNKGNFPGRFSGRQFSNSRSEMNVSTLELGDSALYLCASSAGRQETQYFGPGTRLLVL.

The chain's CDR3 is CAARDGSSYNSPLHF. The CDR3, as DNA: TGTGCCGCGCGGGACGGAAGCTCCTATAATTCACCCCTCCACTTT. The rearrangement uses TRBV2 and TRBJ1-6; D is perhaps TRBD1 (5 bases). The CDR3 runs to 15 residues. Between the trimmed V and J ends, which lost 11 bases and 0 bases, there was a span of 14 bases. Germline V CDR1 and CDR2: SNHLY, FYNNEI.